This paragraph covers one TCR beta chain sequence. No antigen is known for it. The assay was immunoSEQ multiplex PCR, and TCRdb's table has in-frame clones only and misses some. The sample has about 66,000 clones, around 89% seen once. This specimen comes from a study of T cell responses to AZD1222 COVID-19 vaccine. CDR1 and CDR2 (germline): KGHSH, LQKENI. The CDR3 is made up of 15 amino acids. The trim removed 6 bases at V and 0 bases at J, leaving 2 bases unmatched. Findings and limits, study-wide: Among spike-specific TCRs, nearly half reportedly target unmutated variant regions.

The chain has TRBV18 and TRBJ2-1, with 10 bases fitting TRBD2. Sequences were derived from peripheral blood, sampled 28 days after the second dose of the MenACWY control vaccine. This TCR was sampled from an adult who received the MenACWY meningococcal vaccine as a control. The CDR3 loop is CASSPSGSSYNEQFF. The CDR3 bases are TGTGCCAGCTCTCCTAGCGGGAGCTCCTACAATGAGCAGTTCTTC.